A selection of T cell receptor beta chains follows, all from one sample in a study of neurological immune-mediated disorders. A single record per CDR3 protein comes from TCRdb applying MiXCR to the 5' RACE reads. The table shows 36,000 or so distinct CDR3 sequences, with under 13% occurring only once. The material sequenced was PBMCs. The source is a woman aged 25 to 45 with HTLV-1-associated myelopathy (HAM/TSP). CDR3s include the opening cysteine and the closing phenylalanine or tryptophan.

J gene,V gene,CDR3 protein
TRBJ2-7,TRBV6-5,CASSPAQGTRVDEQYF
TRBJ1-6,TRBV5-1,CASSLIGFLFSPLHF
TRBJ2-7,TRBV20-1,CSARGAGARDEQYF
TRBJ1-1,TRBV29-1,CSVEKRLVFEAFF
TRBJ2-1,TRBV5-1,CASSLQGPNVNEQFF
TRBJ2-6,TRBV20-1,CSVWGAGANVLTF
TRBJ1-1,TRBV5-1,CASSLTSTTEAFF
TRBJ1-2,TRBV5-1,CASSAWTGANYGYTF
TRBJ1-1,TRBV12-3/TRBV12-4,CASSFLGRGSTEAFF
TRBJ1-5,TRBV30,CAWSHGQGYQPQHF
TRBJ2-1,TRBV20-1,CSARPPAGSSYNEQFF
TRBJ2-7,TRBV7-2,CASSASGGRNEQYF
TRBJ2-3,TRBV27,CASSSPFRGDTQYF
TRBJ1-4,TRBV5-1,CASSLQGNHEKLFF
TRBJ2-7,TRBV3-1,CASSQDEAGGPYEQYF
TRBJ2-3,TRBV5-4,CASSRDRENTQYF
TRBJ2-7,TRBV20-1,CSALGSYEQYF
TRBJ2-2,TRBV10-3,CAISESTGAGGELFF
TRBJ1-1,TRBV20-1,CSAKPGTGNTEAFF
TRBJ1-1,TRBV5-1,CASSLGAEGEAFF
TRBJ1-1,TRBV7-9,CASSPDKQAFF
TRBJ2-2,TRBV7-2,CASSLGPTMAGELFF
TRBJ1-1,TRBV6-5,CASSMGGGGPNTEAFF
TRBJ2-7,TRBV5-1,CASSWTGGAEQYF
TRBJ2-1,TRBV20-1,CSARDDRLAGVGNEQFF
TRBJ1-2,TRBV20-1,CSARDIANGYTF
TRBJ2-7,TRBV5-1,CASSFQVDEQYF
TRBJ2-4,TRBV5-1,CASSLKDGNIQYF
TRBJ1-2,TRBV7-2,CASSPKAQGNGYTF
TRBJ1-1,TRBV20-1,CSAKGQPNTEAFF
TRBJ1-6,TRBV21-1,CASSKDWLGTGDYF
TRBJ2-7,TRBV2,CASSSGGYEQYF
TRBJ2-2,TRBV6-1,CASSPWGVSNTGELFF
TRBJ1-1,TRBV3-1,CASSLGTGGYRAEAFF
TRBJ1-3,TRBV4-1,CASSQGILSGNTIYF
TRBJ2-3,TRBV20-1,CSARSSLAGGDTQYF
TRBJ2-7,TRBV20-1,CSAPTQGANFHEQYF
TRBJ1-2,TRBV29-1,CSVVEGGRFYGYTF
TRBJ2-2,TRBV18,CASSPLARILAGTNTGELFF
TRBJ2-1,TRBV6-5,CASSYPGVNEQFF
TRBJ2-6,TRBV6-5,CASSYSNYGTRSGANVLTF
TRBJ1-1,TRBV7-8,CAISLAGTEAFF
TRBJ1-1,TRBV7-9,CASNDIGGPEAFF
TRBJ2-3,TRBV6-4,CASSAGGGTDTQYF
TRBJ1-6,TRBV14,CASSQDDRVDSPLHF
TRBJ2-7,TRBV20-1,CSARDSTATYEQYF
TRBJ1-2,TRBV20-1,CSASRGNYGYTF
TRBJ1-5,TRBV20-1,CSAREGQGSQPQHF
TRBJ2-7,TRBV29-1,CSGGQNYEQYF
TRBJ1-3,TRBV20-1,CSASARTSGNTIYF
TRBJ1-2,TRBV20-1,CSARDTSGRPYGYTF